This T cell receptor (beta chain) is drawn from a study of cytotoxic CD8 clonotypes in ibrutinib-treated CLL. Study context: Overall, some 25 responses were partial and 2 complete; following median about 69 months, roughly 15 patients stayed remitted and roughly twelve progressed.

Germline V CDR1 and CDR2: LGHNA, YSLEER. V gave up 0 bases and J gave up 2 bases, with 9 bases separating them. The CDR3 is made up of 15 amino acids. This table comes from immunoSEQ multiplex PCR, and its TCRdb copy is limited to in-frame clones, with some not included. The sample has fewer than 30,000 clones, around 69% seen once. This clone was counted a single time. Its antigen remains unidentified. Points from the study as a whole: Baseline clonality, above age-matched healthy donor levels, tracked circulating CD8+ T-cell counts. Clonality rose at ibrutinib response, held steady in sustained remission, and fell toward baseline at progression.

The source of around 2 micrograms of genomic DNA for TCR beta libraries was cryopreserved PBMCs. Specimen: PBMCs, collected at disease progression, from a patient treated with ibrutinib. This clonotype originated in a human donor with chronic lymphocytic leukemia. The chain has TRBV4-3 and TRBJ2-3; no firm D call. The DNA for the CDR3 is TGCGCCAGCAGCCAAGATTCGCAGCCCACAGATACGCAGTATTTT. This sequence encodes CASSQDSQPTDTQYF.